Following are 16 T cell receptor beta chains from one sample sequenced in a study of neoadjuvant anti-PD-1 for oral cavity cancer. Some clones are missing from TCRdb's copy, which holds only in-frame ones; the method was immunoSEQ multiplex PCR. This repertoire shows around 13,000 clones, 60% to 75% found once; its top ten account for 2.2%. As to time point: after neoadjuvant nivolumab, at surgical resection. Specimen: PBMCs, collected after nivolumab (anti-PD-1) treatment. The receptors derive from a person aged 40 to 85 with oral cavity squamous cell carcinoma.

V is TRBV9 and J is TRBJ2-1; TRBD2 aligns across 12 bases. V lost 0 bases to trimming and J lost 6 bases; unmatched junction nucleotides: 7. Germline CDR1 is SGDLS and CDR2 is YYNGEE. The CDR3 runs 17 residues. The CDR3 bases are TGTGCCAGCAGCGTAGCTCCGACTAGCGGGAGACTCAATGAGCAGTTCTTC. Protein: CASSVAPTSGRLNEQFF.

V gene TRBV29-1 combines with J gene TRBJ2-3; D is unresolved. This CDR3 spans 14 amino acids. V lost 6 bases and J 4 bases, leaving 17 bases between the germline ends. Germline V CDR1 and CDR2: SQVTM, ANQGSEA. CDR3 sequence: CSVGFAATPDTQYF. The CDR3 DNA is TGCAGCGTGGGCTTCGCGGCGACCCCAGATACGCAGTATTTT.

This clone occurred once. V and J are TRBV4-1 and TRBJ2-1; 9 bases align to TRBD2. CDR3 size: 16 residues. Germline V lookup: CDR1 MGHRA, CDR2 YSYEKL. V shed 4 bases and J 6 bases; nucleotides not matched to a gene: 10. The CDR3, as DNA: TGCGCCAGCAGCCCAACGGGACTAGCAGGATCCAATGAGCAGTTCTTC. It encodes CASSPTGLAGSNEQFF.

A few counts support this clone. CDR3 sequence reads: CASRVQGIYNEQFF. CDR3 coding DNA: TGTGCCAGCAGAGTACAGGGGATCTACAATGAGCAGTTCTTC. The rearrangement links TRBV27 to TRBJ2-1; TRBD1 matches 7 bases. The germline V gene has CDR1 MNHEY and CDR2 SMNVEV (reference sequence). V was pared by 6 bases and J by 3 bases, with 5 bases of the junction left unmatched. CDR3 size: 14 residues.

The chain combines TRBV27 with TRBJ1-1; tentatively, D is TRBD1 (6 bases). The V end lost 3 bases, the J end lost 6 bases, and 17 bases lay between the germline ends. The V gene's germline CDR1 is MNHEY and CDR2 SMNVEV (reference sequence). The CDR3 covers 15 residues. The DNA for the CDR3 is TGTGCCAGCAGTTTTACGGGGCAGGGGACTTCTGAAGCTTTCTTT. It specifies CASSFTGQGTSEAFF.

The V call is TRBV27, the J call TRBJ2-1; 7 positions agree with TRBD2. The CDR3 loop spans 15 amino acids. The V gene end was trimmed by 7 bases and the J gene end by 4 bases; junction bases not matched to a gene: 10. Germline loops: CDR1 MNHEY, CDR2 SMNVEV (reference sequence). The chain's CDR3 is CASTPLEGGYNEQFF. The CDR3 DNA reads as TGTGCCAGCACCCCTCTGGAGGGAGGGTACAATGAGCAGTTCTTC.

The rearrangement uses TRBV27 and TRBJ2-1; D possibly corresponds to TRBD2 (7 bases). There are 15 residues in the CDR3. Trimming pared 6 bases from V and 4 bases from J, leaving 16 bases between. Germline V gene sequence: CDR1 MNHEY, CDR2 SMNVEV (reference sequence). For the CDR3, the DNA is TGTGCCAGCAGACTGGAGGCGGGGGCTTACAATGAGCAGTTCTTC. Encoded protein: CASRLEAGAYNEQFF.

This chain uses TRBV5-1 with TRBJ2-5, with TRBD2 matching over 8 bases. Germline-derived CDR1 and CDR2 are SGHRS and YFSETQ. This CDR3 has 15 amino acids. V trimming: 0 bases; J trimming: 8 bases; junction bases outside the gene matches: 9. The CDR3 DNA reads as TGCGCCAGCAGCTTGGCGTTAGCGGGGCAAGGTACCCAGTACTTC. It yields the protein CASSLALAGQGTQYF.

The rearrangement links TRBV6-5 to TRBJ1-6; no definite D call. The CDR3 is 13 amino acids. Between the trimmed V and J ends, which lost 6 bases and 5 bases, there was a span of 8 bases. Germline lookup yields CDR1 MNHEY and CDR2 SVGAGI. The CDR3 DNA is TGTGCCAGCAGCCTCGGAAATAATTCACCCCTCCACTTT. Translated, it gives CASSLGNNSPLHF.

The V call is TRBV19, the J call TRBJ2-3; 9 nucleotides match TRBD1. Trimming took 7 bases from V and 6 from J; bases not matched to a gene: 17. The CDR3 is 17 residues long. In germline, CDR1 is LNHDA, CDR2 SQIVND (reference sequence). CDR3 coding DNA: TGTGCCAGTACTTCCCGGACAGGGGTTACTAGCGTGGATACGCAGTATTTT. Translated, it gives CASTSRTGVTSVDTQYF.

V usage is TRBV11-2 and J usage is TRBJ2-2; D not resolved. The germline V and J ends were trimmed by 2 bases and 3 bases, with 13 bases remaining between them. This CDR3 region has 16 residues. Germline V gene sequence: CDR1 SGHAT, CDR2 FQNNGV. CDR3 sequence reads: CASSLISPSHTGELFF. CDR3 sequence (DNA): TGTGCCAGCAGCTTAATTTCTCCCAGCCACACCGGGGAGCTGTTTTTT.

The chain couples TRBV19 to TRBJ2-1, with 12 bases identical to TRBD2. CDR1 and CDR2 from the germline V gene are LNHDA and SQIVND (reference sequence). Trimming at V came to 6 bases and at J to 7 bases, leaving 10 bases not matched to a gene. The CDR3 consists of 16 residues. CDR3 bases: TGTGCCAGTAGCGTCGCTAGCGGGGGGGCTAAGAATGAGCAGTTCTTC. Its translation is CASSVASGGAKNEQFF.

The genes are TRBV6-6 and TRBJ1-2, with 9 bases that match TRBD1. Looked up from germline, CDR1 is MNHNY and CDR2 is SVGAGI (reference sequence). V lost 6 bases, J lost 4 bases, and 6 bases stayed unmatched. The CDR3 has 14 amino acids. CDR3 DNA: TGTGCCAGCAGGGAGACAGGGGGGAGCTATGGCTACACCTTC. As protein: CASRETGGSYGYTF.

The chain has TRBV5-1 and TRBJ1-6, with D unclear. V was clipped by 1 base and J by 0 bases, with 11 bases between them. CDR3 size: 17 residues. The V gene's germline CDR1 is SGHRS and CDR2 YFSETQ. CDR3 bases: TGCGCCAGCAGCTTGATGGGGTCGAGCTCCTATAATTCACCCCTCCACTTT. Translation: CASSLMGSSSYNSPLHF.

The J gene is TRBJ1-1, the V gene TRBV10-3, with D perhaps TRBD1 (5 bases). V was pared by 0 bases and J by 3 bases, with 17 bases between. In germline, CDR1 is ENHRY, CDR2 SYGVKD. This CDR3 is built from 17 residues. The CDR3 reads CAISESMRGVGDTEAFF. CDR3 coding DNA: TGTGCCATCAGTGAGTCGATGAGGGGAGTCGGGGACACTGAAGCTTTCTTT.

This chain joins TRBV7-9 and TRBJ1-1, with a tentative D call TRBD1 (6 bases). Germline CDR1 SEHNR, CDR2 FQNEAQ (reference sequence). V was cut by 5 bases and J by 3 bases, with 19 bases left in between. The CDR3 consists of 16 residues. The CDR3 DNA follows: TGTGCCAGCAGCCCGATGGGCAGGGGCTGGGACACTGAAGCTTTCTTT. Its protein is CASSPMGRGWDTEAFF.